This T cell receptor (beta chain) was sequenced in a study of blood T cells in healthy people across ages. The V segment lost 5 bases and the J segment 9 bases; nucleotides outside the gene matches: 7. The CDR3 has 16 amino acids. Germline values: CDR1 SGHAT, CDR2 FQNNGV. A second PCR of roughly 7 to 11 cycles used a sample-barcoded 5' primer and a J-beta primer mix. TCRdb reanalysed the 5' RACE reads using MiXCR and keeps one entry per CDR3 protein. The table includes over 950,000 distinct CDR3 sequences, about 51% detected once. Sequenced material: blood. This sequence originates from a woman between 55 and 75 years old in good health. The V call is TRBV11-2, the J call TRBJ2-1; TRBD2 matches 16 bases. CDR3 bases: TGTGCCAGCAGCCCGGGACTAGCGGGAGGGCTTAGTGAGCAGTTCTTC. Protein sequence: CASSPGLAGGLSEQFF.